The 5 T cell receptor beta chains listed next were all sequenced from one sample in a study of blood T cell repertoires in COVID-19. Method: immunoSEQ multiplex PCR; TCRdb's copy keeps in-frame clones and lacks some. The table lists about 63,000 clones, 80% to 90% of them singletons, with 25% to 35% in the top ten. Sequencing was done on a sample of peripheral blood. The origin of the receptors is a man aged 55 to 69 with COVID-19, enrolled during active disease.

V usage is TRBV6-5 and J usage is TRBJ2-7; 8 bases fit TRBD1. Trimming at V came to 5 bases and at J to 5 bases, leaving 8 bases not matched to a gene. This CDR3 spans 14 amino acids. Per the germline V gene, CDR1 is MNHEY and CDR2 is SVGAGI. The CDR3 sequence is CASSPSGGGDEQYF. The CDR3 DNA reads as TGTGCCAGCAGTCCATCAGGGGGCGGGGACGAGCAGTACTTC.

The DNA for the CDR3 is TGTGCCAGCAGGAGGGGAGGGGTCTATGGCTACACCTTC. This translates into CASRRGGVYGYTF. The genes are TRBV2 and TRBJ1-2, with a tentative D call TRBD1 (5 bases). This CDR3 comprises 13 residues. Looked up from germline, CDR1 is SNHLY and CDR2 is FYNNEI. The V end was cut by 6 bases, the J end by 4 bases, with 12 bases between. The variable domain in full, completed from reference TRBV2 and TRBJ1-2, reads EPEVTQTPSHQVTQMGQEVILRCVPISNHLYFYWYRQILGQKVEFLVSFYNNEISEKSEIFDDQFSVERPDGSNFTLKIRSTKLEDSAMYFCASRRGGVYGYTFGSGTRLTVV.

This clone was counted only a few times. The V gene is TRBV9, the J gene TRBJ1-5, with D perhaps matching TRBD1 (5 bases). The CDR3 sequence is 14 residues long. Germline CDR1 and CDR2: SGDLS and YYNGEE. The ends were cut back, 4 bases at V and 3 bases at J, with 11 bases in the middle. CDR3 in amino acids: CASSLDSDNQPQHF. In nucleotides, the CDR3 is TGTGCCAGCAGCCTTGACAGCGACAATCAGCCCCAGCATTTT.

V is TRBV29-1 and J is TRBJ2-3; D gene ambiguous. Germline assignment: CDR1 SQVTM and CDR2 ANQGSEA. V was trimmed by 4 bases and J by 0 bases, leaving 5 bases between them. This CDR3 has 12 residues. CDR3: CSVVGSTDTQYF. For the CDR3, the DNA is TGCAGCGTTGTGGGCAGCACAGATACGCAGTATTTT.

V gene TRBV5-1 combines with J gene TRBJ2-7; 12 nucleotides align to TRBD2. Germline CDR1 SGHRS, CDR2 YFSETQ. This CDR3 has 15 residues. V lost 1 base and J lost 2; bases outside the gene matches: 1. The CDR3 region has the DNA TGCGCCAGCAGCTTGAGACTAGCGGGGGCCTACGAGCAGTACTTC. This gives the protein CASSLRLAGAYEQYF.